One sample yielded the 22 T cell receptor beta chains listed below, sequenced in a study of CD8 T cells in Susac syndrome. Reverse transcription of 0.5 to 1 ug RNA was carried out with random hexamers. TCRdb re-derived calls from the immunoSEQ multiplex PCR reads in MiXCR, one entry per CDR3 protein. Of more than 110,000 distinct CDR3 sequences in the sample, over 85% were seen once. Sequenced material: CD8+ T cells from PBMCs. These receptors came from a human donor in good health.

The chain couples TRBV7-6 to TRBJ2-5, with TRBD1 matching over 10 bases. The CDR3 has 14 amino acids. V dropped 4 bases and J dropped 5; count of bases not matched to a gene: 4. Germline V gene lookup returns CDR1 SGHVS and CDR2 FNYEAQ. CDR3 nucleotides: TGTGCCAGCAGCTCGACAGGGGGCCGGGAGACCCAGTACTTC. Amino acid sequence: CASSSTGGRETQYF.

This clonotype was observed a single time. The J gene is TRBJ2-3, the V gene TRBV29-1; unclear D gene. In germline, CDR1 is SQVTM, CDR2 ANQGSEA. The CDR3 is 14 residues long. Deletions cut 2 bases from V and 4 bases from J, with 13 bases between. The CDR3 DNA reads as TGCAGCGTTGAACCCCCTCCTGGTTCAGATACGCAGTATTTT. Amino acids: CSVEPPPGSDTQYF.

A single count supports this clonotype. The chain combines TRBV4-3 with TRBJ2-7; the D gene is possibly TRBD1 (6 bases). The germline V gene encodes CDR1 LGHNA and CDR2 YSLEER. CDR3 size: 17 residues. V lost 0 bases and J 3 bases, leaving 18 bases between the germline ends. The CDR3 region is CASSQDLVSQGIYEQYF. CDR3 DNA: TGCGCCAGCAGCCAAGATCTAGTGAGTCAGGGGATCTACGAGCAGTACTTC.

J is TRBJ2-7 and V is TRBV9; either TRBD1 or TRBD2 may fit D (6 bases each). The CDR3 is 14 amino acids. The V gene's germline CDR1 is SGDLS and CDR2 YYNGEE. Trimming shortened V by 7 bases and J by 0 bases, and 14 bases separated the two germline ends. The DNA for the CDR3 is TGTGCCAGCTCCCAAAGGGGGGACTCCTACGAGCAGTACTTC. Translated: CASSQRGDSYEQYF. The variable domain in full, with the rest retrieved from reference TRBV9 and TRBJ2-7, is DSGVTQTPKHLITATGQRVTLRCSPRSGDLSVYWYQQSLDQGLQFLIQYYNGEERAKGNILERFSAQQFPDLHSELNLSSLELGDSALYFCASSQRGDSYEQYFGPGTRLTVT.

The rearrangement joins TRBV9 to TRBJ2-2, with D hard to call. CDR3 length: 12 residues. Trimming left V 0 bases short and J 7 bases short, with 4 bases between. Germline CDR1 and CDR2: SGDLS and YYNGEE. CDR3 sequence (DNA): TGTGCCAGCAGCGTAGCCGGCGGGGAGCTGTTTTTT. Translating gives CASSVAGGELFF.

The chain carries TRBV7-9 and TRBJ2-1, with D tentatively TRBD1 (6 bases). Germline V gene sequence: CDR1 SEHNR, CDR2 FQNEAQ (reference sequence). With 5 bases removed from V and 6 bases from J, the gap between germline ends came to 20 bases. The CDR3 extends over 16 amino acids. DNA of the CDR3: TGTGCCAGCAGCCCCACCTCAGGGGCGGCTCGCAATGAGCAGTTCTTC. Protein: CASSPTSGAARNEQFF. The complete variable domain, with remaining parts taken from reference TRBV7-9 and TRBJ2-1, reads DTGVSQNPRHKITKRGQNVTFRCDPISEHNRLYWYRQTLGQGPEFLTYFQNEAQLEKSRLLSDRFSAERPKGSFSTLEIQRTEQGDSAMYLCASSPTSGAARNEQFFGPGTRLTVL.

The chain combines TRBV5-8 with TRBJ2-1; D gene uncertain. This CDR3 contains 12 residues. Germline CDR1 reads SGHTS; CDR2 reads YDEGEE. V was cut by 2 bases and J by 7 bases, with 7 bases left in between. CDR3 loop: CASSFWLNEQFF. CDR3 coding DNA: TGTGCCAGCAGCTTCTGGTTAAATGAGCAGTTCTTC.

This chain uses TRBV6-5 with TRBJ1-1; D is unclear. Germline V lookup: CDR1 MNHEY, CDR2 SVGAGI. CDR3 length: 15 amino acids. The V and J ends lost 0 bases and 0 bases respectively, with 8 bases between them. CDR3 nucleotides: TGTGCCAGCAGTTACTCTGAACAGATGAACACTGAAGCTTTCTTT. This codes for CASSYSEQMNTEAFF.

About this clonotype: A junction end diverges from the germline sequence, so it may reflect a read error. CDR3 nucleotide sequence: TGTGCCAGCAGTTTTGGGACGGGCAGGATCTTC. This translates into CASSFGTGRIF. This chain connects TRBV28 to TRBJ2-1, with D possibly called TRBD1 or TRBD2 (5 bases each). Germline-derived CDR1 and CDR2 are MDHEN and SYDVKM. The CDR3 sequence is 11 residues long. The complete variable domain, with remaining parts taken from reference TRBV28 and TRBJ2-1, reads DVKVTQSSRYLVKRTGEKVFLECVQDMDHENMFWYRQDPGLGLRLIYFSYDVKMKEKGDIPEGYSVSREKKERFSLILESASTNQTSMYLCASSFGTGRIFGPGTRLTVL.

The chain employs TRBV29-1 and TRBJ2-7; D possibly corresponds to TRBD1 (6 bases). V shed 6 bases and J shed 0 bases, with 15 bases lying between them. The CDR3 loop spans 14 amino acids. Germline V lookup: CDR1 SQVTM, CDR2 ANQGSEA. CDR3 sequence reads: CSVVGHDSSYEQYF. DNA for the CDR3: TGCAGCGTCGTGGGACATGACAGCTCCTACGAGCAGTACTTC.

The rearrangement links TRBV2 to TRBJ2-2; possible D gene TRBD1, 6 bases. This CDR3 contains 15 residues. The V gene lost 7 bases and the J gene lost 4 bases, with 16 bases spanning the gap. The germline gives CDR1 SNHLY, CDR2 FYNNEI. This CDR3 is CASNTGPTFTGELFF. The CDR3 DNA follows: TGTGCCAGCAATACAGGGCCCACCTTCACCGGGGAGCTGTTTTTT. Filled out from reference TRBV2 and TRBJ2-2, the complete variable domain reads EPEVTQTPSHQVTQMGQEVILRCVPISNHLYFYWYRQILGQKVEFLVSFYNNEISEKSEIFDDQFSVERPDGSNFTLKIRSTKLEDSAMYFCASNTGPTFTGELFFGEGSRLTVL.

This chain connects TRBV2 to TRBJ2-2, with a tentative D call TRBD1 (6 bases). The ends were cut back, 1 base at V and 4 bases at J, with 10 bases in the middle. The length of the CDR3 is 15 residues. CDR1 and CDR2 from the germline V gene are SNHLY and FYNNEI. The CDR3 DNA reads TGTGCCAGCAGTGAAGGGGGACACACCACCGGGGAGCTGTTTTTT. It yields the protein CASSEGGHTTGELFF.

The V call is TRBV25-1, the J call TRBJ2-1; the match to TRBD2 covers 11 bases. Per germline, CDR1 MGHDK and CDR2 SYGVNS. The CDR3 consists of 15 residues. After removal of 9 bases from V and 4 bases from J, the junction contained 8 bases not matched to a gene. DNA for the CDR3: TGTGCCAGTAGAACTAGCGGGAGTTTTTACAATGAGCAGTTCTTC. This encodes CASRTSGSFYNEQFF.

V is TRBV29-1 and J is TRBJ2-5; D could derive from TRBD1 or TRBD2 (5 bases each). Germline CDR1 is SQVTM and CDR2 is ANQGSEA. Trimming left V 6 bases short and J 1 base short, with 15 bases between. The CDR3 consists of 14 residues. The CDR3 here is CSVHRLGVQETQYF. The DNA for the CDR3 is TGCAGCGTCCACCGTTTGGGGGTCCAAGAGACCCAGTACTTC.

This chain links TRBV29-1 with TRBJ2-2; D is ambiguous. Deletions cut 1 base from V and 4 bases from J, with 7 bases between. The CDR3 contains 13 residues. Germline assignment: CDR1 SQVTM and CDR2 ANQGSEA. CDR3 DNA sequence: TGCAGCGTTGAAGGTTTGGTCACCGGGGAGCTGTTTTTT. Translation gives CSVEGLVTGELFF.

The J gene is TRBJ1-5, the V gene TRBV9; TRBD1 matches at 7 bases. V dropped 0 bases and J dropped 7; count of bases not matched to a gene: 7. Germline V gene sequence: CDR1 SGDLS, CDR2 YYNGEE. The CDR3 has 15 residues. The CDR3 loop is CASSVGTGPLQPQHF. The CDR3 region has the DNA TGTGCCAGCAGCGTAGGGACAGGCCCTTTACAGCCCCAGCATTTT.

This CDR3 reads CASSLGAGDQPQHF. CDR3 bases: TGTGCCAGCAGCTTAGGAGCAGGGGATCAGCCCCAGCATTTT. The chain combines TRBV13 with TRBJ1-5; maybe TRBD1 (6 bases). The V gene lost 0 bases and the J gene lost 5 bases, with 8 bases spanning the gap. Per the germline V gene, CDR1 is PRHDT and CDR2 is FYEKMQ (reference sequence). The CDR3 is 14 residues long.

This clonotype was observed a few times. The rearrangement uses TRBV27 and TRBJ2-1; no firm D call. Trimming removed 6 bases at V and 5 bases at J, with 5 bases between. Germline assignment: CDR1 MNHEY and CDR2 SMNVEV (reference sequence). This CDR3 is built from 11 residues. The DNA of the CDR3 is TGTGCCAGCAGAACCAACAATGAGCAGTTCTTC. Residues: CASRTNNEQFF.

This rearrangement joins TRBV12-3 or TRBV12-4 to TRBJ2-2; no clear D gene. The length of the CDR3 is 15 residues. V lost 3 bases to trimming and J lost 0 bases, with 8 bases between them. The CDR3 region is CASSFGPSNTGELFF. DNA for the CDR3: TGTGCCAGCAGTTTTGGGCCCTCGAACACCGGGGAGCTGTTTTTT.

In DNA form, the CDR3 reads TGTGCCACCCTCATCGGGACAGGGAACACTGAAGCTTTCTTT. Protein sequence: CATLIGTGNTEAFF. The chain links TRBV6-2 or TRBV6-3 to TRBJ1-1; 8 bases are a match to TRBD1. Germline values: CDR1 MNHEY, CDR2 SVGEGT. Trimming removed 10 bases from V and 1 base from J; junction bases left unmatched: 8. The CDR3 consists of 14 residues.

CDR3 loop: CASSLKDPETQYF. The CDR3 DNA sequence: TGTGCCAGCAGCCTCAAAGACCCAGAGACCCAGTACTTC. J is TRBJ2-5 and V is TRBV28; D is unclear. CDR3 length: 13 residues. Germline V CDR1 and CDR2: MDHEN, SYDVKM. With 6 bases removed from V and 4 bases from J, the gap between germline ends came to 12 bases.

The gene calls are TRBV5-1 and TRBJ2-5; TRBD1 matches 7 bases. The germline V gene encodes CDR1 SGHRS and CDR2 YFSETQ. With 2 bases clipped from V and 2 bases from J, the junction kept 15 bases outside the gene matches. The CDR3 has 18 amino acids. As DNA, the CDR3 is TGCGCCAGCAGCTTAGTATCCCGGGACAGAATAATACAAGAGACCCAGTACTTC. This codes for CASSLVSRDRIIQETQYF.